This TCR beta chain is from a study of blood T cell repertoires in COVID-19. Overall study: Samples of COVID-19 (acute and convalescent) were obtained from the United States, Italy and Spain.

Sequencing was performed with immunoSEQ multiplex PCR; in TCRdb, only in-frame clones are kept and a portion is missing. Altogether approximately 350,000 clones are present, roughly 87% being singletons, with the ten largest covering around 3%. This clone is a singleton in its sample. Per germline, CDR1 LGHDT and CDR2 YNNKEL (reference sequence). With 2 bases removed from V and 3 bases from J, the gap between germline ends came to 14 bases. The CDR3 extends over 16 amino acids. Individuals aged roughly 18 to 95 years were recruited from approximately 22 US areas. Cohorts were based on clinical histories the participants reported. Two negative PCRs, clearance, or symptom resolution characterized the recovered Cohort 3 donors.

This chain connects TRBV3-1 (or the pseudogene TRBV3-2) to TRBJ2-1; D not certain. The sample comprised PBMCs or T cells enriched from blood (not recorded which). This receptor was obtained from a woman in her twenties or thirties who had recovered from COVID-19. DNA of the CDR3: TGTGCCAGCAGCCAATTTCTCGACTCCGGCTACAATGAGCAGTTCTTC. Its translation: CASSQFLDSGYNEQFF.